The 6 T cell receptor beta chains below all came from one sample that was sequenced in a study of lymphopenia after photon versus proton radiotherapy. Produced via immunoSEQ multiplex PCR; TCRdb's table is partial and in-frame only. Of 15,000 to 20,000 clones listed, 80% to 90% were seen once; the top ten hold 9% to 10%. The input for sequencing was peripheral blood, taken from a patient treated with proton-based radiotherapy. These receptors all come from a man in his sixties or seventies with pancreatic cancer.

CDR3 DNA sequence: TGTGCCAGTAGTAATCAGTGGAACACTGAAGCTTTCTTT. Encoded protein: CASSNQWNTEAFF. J is TRBJ1-1 and V is TRBV19; D ambiguous. This CDR3 is 13 amino acids long. Per the germline V gene, CDR1 is LNHDA and CDR2 is SQIVND (reference sequence). Trimming removed 4 bases from V and 1 base from J, with 7 bases in between.

This clone has a handful of counts. The CDR3 loop reads CAWSMTYSGNTIYF. CDR3 DNA sequence: TGTGCCTGGAGTATGACCTACTCTGGAAACACCATATATTTT. This chain uses TRBV30 with TRBJ1-3; D remains ambiguous. There are 14 residues in the CDR3. V gave up 2 bases and J gave up 0 bases, with 8 bases separating them. Per the germline V gene, CDR1 is GTSNPN and CDR2 is SVGIG (reference sequence).

The V and J genes are TRBV5-1 and TRBJ1-3; D possibly corresponds to TRBD1 (6 bases). CDR3 size: 17 residues. V was shortened by 0 bases and J by 0 bases, with 13 bases between the two germline ends. Germline V CDR1 and CDR2: SGHRS, YFSETQ. CDR3 loop: CASSLAGGATSGNTIYF. The CDR3 bases are TGCGCCAGCAGCTTGGCGGGGGGCGCGACCTCTGGAAACACCATATATTTT. Variable domain in full (rest from reference TRBV5-1 and TRBJ1-3): KAGVTQTPRYLIKTRGQQVTLSCSPISGHRSVSWYQQTPGQGLQFLFEYFSETQRNKGNFPGRFSGRQFSNSRSEMNVSTLELGDSALYLCASSLAGGATSGNTIYFGEGSWLTVV.

The CDR3 loop is CASSEGREQYF. The CDR3 bases are TGTGCCAGCAGTGAGGGTCGCGAGCAGTACTTC. V gene TRBV25-1 combines with J gene TRBJ2-7; D is unclear. The CDR3 runs 11 residues. Germline V gene data show CDR1 as MGHDK and CDR2 as SYGVNS. Trimming shortened V by 3 bases and J by 6 bases, and 6 bases separated the two germline ends.

This chain links TRBV6-5 with TRBJ1-6; D unclear. Per germline, CDR1 MNHEY and CDR2 SVGAGI. This CDR3 spans 12 amino acids. V was shortened by 6 bases and J by 12 bases, with 12 bases between the two germline ends. The CDR3 loop is CASRNGRGPLHF. The CDR3 nucleotides read TGTGCCAGCAGGAACGGACGGGGACCCCTCCACTTT.

The rearrangement uses TRBV11-1 and TRBJ2-1; the D is unclear. Germline CDR1 reads SGHAT; CDR2 reads FQDESV (reference sequence). Trimming stripped 3 bases from V and 7 bases from J, with 10 bases between. CDR3 length: 13 residues. The CDR3 DNA is TGTGCCAGCAGCTTCGGGCGGAATAATGAGCAGTTCTTC. Translating gives CASSFGRNNEQFF.